The clone carrying this TCR beta chain showed up many times. The antigen is unknown. The time point is: patch test 2, 6 weeks after DPC sensitization. Treatment of the sample: therapeutic diphenylcyclopropenone sensitization with weekly scalp DPC. These data originate in a study of human T cells and chemical hapten exposure. Study-wide background: An area of 2 cm by approximately 2 cm on upper inner arm skin received 2% DPC for sensitization. Slight differences in pooled library volume were the main source of varying TCR yields across samples. Points from the study as a whole: The study found that DPC sensitization did not change TCRs above 1 in 1000 frequency.

Library preparation tagged each individual cDNA molecule with a unique molecular identifier. TCRdb itself ran the RACE reads through MiXCR, one entry per CDR3 protein. Of around 100,000 distinct CDR3 sequences in the sample, over 10% were seen once. This TCR was sampled from a woman in her forties with alopecia areata. Some clones in this sample may be carry-over from other donors' samples. Specimen: whole blood, collected in connection with sensitization to the hapten diphenylcyclopropenone (DPC).

The CDR3 reads CASRGDRGHSNQPQHF. In DNA form, the CDR3 reads TGTGCCAGCAGGGGGGACAGGGGCCATAGCAATCAGCCCCAGCATTTT. The chain has TRBV6-2 or TRBV6-3 and TRBJ1-5; 10 positions agree with TRBD1. Germline V lookup: CDR1 MNHEY, CDR2 SVGEGT. This CDR3 region has 16 residues. V lost 6 bases and J lost 0; bases outside the gene matches: 5.